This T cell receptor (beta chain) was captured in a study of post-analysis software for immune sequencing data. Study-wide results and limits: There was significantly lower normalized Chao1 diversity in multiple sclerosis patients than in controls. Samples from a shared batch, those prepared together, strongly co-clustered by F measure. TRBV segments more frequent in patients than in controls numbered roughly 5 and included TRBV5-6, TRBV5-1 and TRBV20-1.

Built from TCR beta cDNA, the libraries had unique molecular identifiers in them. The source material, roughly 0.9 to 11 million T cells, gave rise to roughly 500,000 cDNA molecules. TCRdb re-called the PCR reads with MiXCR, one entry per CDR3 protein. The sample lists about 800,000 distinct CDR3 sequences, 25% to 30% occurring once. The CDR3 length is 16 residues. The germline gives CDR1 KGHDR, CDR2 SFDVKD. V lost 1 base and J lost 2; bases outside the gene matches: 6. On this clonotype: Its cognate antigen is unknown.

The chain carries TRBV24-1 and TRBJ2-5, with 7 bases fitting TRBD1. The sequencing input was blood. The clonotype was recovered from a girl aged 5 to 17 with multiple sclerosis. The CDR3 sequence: CATSDFLQGHQETQYF. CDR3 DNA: TGTGCCACCAGTGATTTCCTACAGGGGCATCAAGAGACCCAGTACTTC.